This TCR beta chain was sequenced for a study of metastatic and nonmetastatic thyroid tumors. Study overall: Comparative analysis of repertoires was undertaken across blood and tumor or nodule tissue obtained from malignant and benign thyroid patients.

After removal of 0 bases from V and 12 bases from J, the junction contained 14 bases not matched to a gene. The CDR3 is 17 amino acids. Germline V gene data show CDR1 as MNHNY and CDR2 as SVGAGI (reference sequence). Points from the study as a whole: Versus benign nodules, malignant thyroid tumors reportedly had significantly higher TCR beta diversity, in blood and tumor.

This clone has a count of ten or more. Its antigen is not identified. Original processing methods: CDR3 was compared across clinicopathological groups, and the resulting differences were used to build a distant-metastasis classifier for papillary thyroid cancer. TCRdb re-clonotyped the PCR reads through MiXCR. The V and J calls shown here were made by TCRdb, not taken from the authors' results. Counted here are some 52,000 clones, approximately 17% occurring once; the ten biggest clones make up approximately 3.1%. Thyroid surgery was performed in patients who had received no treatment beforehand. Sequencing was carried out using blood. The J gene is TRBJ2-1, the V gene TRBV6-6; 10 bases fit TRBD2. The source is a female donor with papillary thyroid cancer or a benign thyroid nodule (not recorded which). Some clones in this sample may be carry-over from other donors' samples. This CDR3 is CASSYSPSGSVTRRQFF. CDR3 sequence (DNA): TGTGCCAGCAGTTACTCGCCTAGCGGGAGTGTGACGCGACGGCAGTTCTTC.